This TCR beta chain emerged from a study of T cells in Graves' hyperthyroidism and ophthalmopathy (dated by TCRdb to between 2018 and 2021). About the full investigation: Peripheral blood was collected at initial diagnosis, before any treatment. A discovery cohort of about a hundred patients, approximately 45 with Graves' ophthalmopathy and about 58 with stable Graves' hyperthyroidism, was used to find distinguishing TCR V-J signatures. The 100 or so discovery patients were randomly split 7:3 into training and test sets. In more than 5 Graves' hyperthyroidism patients, the study also compared T-cell repertoires from thyroid tissue with T-cell repertoires from blood. Prospective prediction of ophthalmopathy was tested in an independent validation cohort of fewer than 20 hyperthyroidism patients and 15 to 17 patients who later progressed to ophthalmopathy. Once sampling was done, hyperthyroidism patients were given methimazole at a starting dose of 30 mg daily, whereas ophthalmopathy patients were given high-dose intravenous methylprednisolone. The paper describes TCR Vbeta CDR3 sequencing of 120 to 150 peripheral blood samples, made up of 43 ophthalmopathy patients, around 78 hyperthyroidism patients and about 17 progressor patients. Study-wide findings and limitations: During validation, the model predicted progression to ophthalmopathy a median of approximately 6.5 months ahead of onset, with roughly 65% sensitivity and 72% to 80% specificity. A model built on a 13 V-J signature distinguished ophthalmopathy from stable hyperthyroidism, reaching around 88% sensitivity and about 81% specificity in cross-validation and 80%/75% in testing. Sample size was not statistically predetermined, and investigators were not blinded to group allocation. Most expanded thyroid clonotypes (frequency above 0.001) were also found in blood, which suggests that blood repertoires may mirror thyroid immune responses.

Amplification of TCR beta CDR3 regions was carried out from RNA transcripts. For the first round of RT-PCR on the TCR CDR3, the HTBI primer set was used together with the Qiagen OneStep RT-PCR kit. Libraries were constructed in a second round of multiplex PCR, after which size selection and purification were carried out. Sequencing of the libraries was done on an Illumina HiSeq2000 using paired-end 100 bp reads. For the original study's pipeline: SOAPnuke was used to process the raw data, throwing out any read that contained adapters or uncalled bases, had a mean Phred below 15, or lacked an exact constant-primer or identifier match. COPE v1.2.5 was used to merge the high-quality paired reads, and each unique nucleotide sequence was defined as a clonotype. Clonotypes were aligned to IMGT TRBV, TRBD and TRBJ reference segments using MiTCR v1.1. The analysis was restricted to V-J combinations with a frequency above 0.0001, which together covered 99.2% of the repertoires. A TCS score was defined as the ratio of F50 (clonal expansion) to E x V (chaos), with BLOSUM62-based TCRdist applied between CDR3 peptides within each V-J. Welch's t-statistics and random forest reduced 514 V-J features to some 14, which were used in a naive Bayes classifier (R e1071). The public reads were run again by TCRdb, first through fastp at Q25 and then through MiXCR, and only productive beta chains were kept. For every CDR3 protein sequence, its rows merge into one entry that carries the most common genes and DNA. The V and J calls shown here were made by TCRdb, not taken from the authors' results. This sample comprises 460,000 or so distinct CDR3 sequences, approximately 15% of them detected only once. Around 17% of the sample is held by the ten biggest clonotypes.

Stable Graves' hyperthyroidism was defined as the absence of progression to ophthalmopathy over 18 months of follow-up. The hyperthyroidism patients were between 18 and 65 years old and newly diagnosed, with a disease duration of less than 2 months. Exclusion was applied to patients with uncontrolled infections, other autoimmune diseases, pregnancy or lactation. Diagnoses relied on clinical symptoms, serum thyroxine and TRAb, thyroid ultrasound and orbital computed tomography. PBMCs were separated from roughly 10 ml of fresh peripheral blood using Ficoll-Paque density gradient centrifugation. Total RNA was extracted using Trizol reagent, and RNA quality was assessed on an Agilent 2100 Bioanalyzer. Many counts were recorded for this clonotype. The specificity of this receptor is unknown. Per-nucleotide qualities are absent, and no much larger clonotype sits a single base away. Input material: blood. This clonotype was sampled from a woman between 18 and 30 years old with Graves' hyperthyroidism.

The bases are TGTGCCAGCCATAATTCCGGGACAGGTGCGAATGGCTACACCTTC. Protein translation: CASHNSGTGANGYTF. The chain is made from TRBV18 and TRBJ1-2, and 8 bases in between align with TRBD1. Taken from cysteine to phenylalanine, the CDR3 has 15 residues. Only the CDR3 part of the read is kept: 45 bases, read in frame from the first base. CDR1 and CDR2 were assigned from the germline V gene as KGHSH and LQKENI. Trimming takes 8 bases off V and 6 bases off J; junction bases not matched to a gene: 14.